This T cell receptor (beta chain) was captured by sequencing in a study of cytomegalovirus exposure and HLA in healthy donors. Regarding the study as a whole: Rare TCR sequences dominated, though some public TCRs recurred in many donors.

The PCR ran on 60 Vbeta and 13 Jbeta primers. Some clones are missing from TCRdb's copy, which holds only in-frame ones; the method was immunoSEQ multiplex PCR. The table lists roughly 120,000 clones, roughly 83% of them singletons, with 2% to 2.5% in the top ten. Germline values: CDR1 SGHVS, CDR2 FQNEAQ. V shed 2 bases and J shed 3 bases, with 15 bases lying between them. The CDR3 has 16 amino acids. Comment on this clone: Its cognate antigen is unknown.

This receptor was taken from a man in his late teens or twenties in good health and CMV-seronegative. Sequencing used PBMCs. V gene TRBV7-8 combines with J gene TRBJ2-3; a possible D gene is TRBD2 (6 bases). CDR3 amino acids: CASSLWGSGKTDTQYF. CDR3 nucleotides: TGTGCCAGCAGCTTATGGGGTAGCGGAAAAACAGATACGCAGTATTTT.